This T cell receptor (beta chain) originates from a study of tumor-infiltrating lymphocytes in localized non-small cell lung cancer. Overall study: Patients included smokers and never-smokers with various histologies, some sampled after neoadjuvant chemotherapy. From each patient, both tumor and uninvolved lung, non-adjacent to tumor, were sampled. Study-wide results and limits: Recurrence-free survival showed no association with tumor T-cell fraction. Higher tumor T cell infiltration than in uninvolved lung was supported by TCRbeta sequencing.

Germline CDR1 reads LGHNT; CDR2 reads FRNRAP. Trimming cost V 5 bases and J 4 bases, with 11 bases left between them. This CDR3 region has 13 residues. In regard to this clone: Its cognate antigen is unknown.

Assay: immunoSEQ multiplex PCR; the TCRdb copy retains only in-frame clones and omits some. Of 20,000 to 25,000 clones in the sample, roughly two thirds were seen once. The sequencing sample was made of lung tumor tissue. This sequence joins TRBV12-5 and TRBJ1-1; the D is unclear. The sequence was collected from a human donor with non-small cell lung cancer. The CDR3 loop is CASGTDRGTEAFF. The DNA of the CDR3 is TGTGCTAGTGGTACCGACCGGGGCACTGAAGCTTTCTTT.